Listed here is a single T cell receptor (beta chain). Only CD45RO-negative cells positively selected for CCR7 counted as naive CD8 cells, so terminally differentiated effector memory CD45RA+ cells were excluded. The CDR3 extends over 15 amino acids. Germline V lookup: CDR1 SGHRS, CDR2 YFSETQ. The junction had 5 bases not matched to a gene; V was cut back by 3 bases and J by 3 bases. This entry belongs to a study of shared clonotypes between healthy human individuals. Assay: immunoSEQ multiplex PCR; the TCRdb copy retains only in-frame clones and omits some. The repertoire holds some 2,000,000 clones, with approximately 94% as singletons.

The rearrangement joins TRBV5-1 to TRBJ2-7, with 11 bases identical to TRBD1. The sequenced sample consisted of naive CD8+ T cells sorted from blood. The sequence was obtained from a man between 18 and 35 years old in good health. Here the CDR3 DNA reads TGCGCCAGCAGCTCCAGAGGGACAGGGGGCTACGAGCAGTACTTC. This gives the protein CASSSRGTGGYEQYF. The whole variable domain, filled in from reference TRBV5-1 and TRBJ2-7, reads KAGVTQTPRYLIKTRGQQVTLSCSPISGHRSVSWYQQTPGQGLQFLFEYFSETQRNKGNFPGRFSGRQFSNSRSEMNVSTLELGDSALYLCASSSRGTGGYEQYFGPGTRLTVT.